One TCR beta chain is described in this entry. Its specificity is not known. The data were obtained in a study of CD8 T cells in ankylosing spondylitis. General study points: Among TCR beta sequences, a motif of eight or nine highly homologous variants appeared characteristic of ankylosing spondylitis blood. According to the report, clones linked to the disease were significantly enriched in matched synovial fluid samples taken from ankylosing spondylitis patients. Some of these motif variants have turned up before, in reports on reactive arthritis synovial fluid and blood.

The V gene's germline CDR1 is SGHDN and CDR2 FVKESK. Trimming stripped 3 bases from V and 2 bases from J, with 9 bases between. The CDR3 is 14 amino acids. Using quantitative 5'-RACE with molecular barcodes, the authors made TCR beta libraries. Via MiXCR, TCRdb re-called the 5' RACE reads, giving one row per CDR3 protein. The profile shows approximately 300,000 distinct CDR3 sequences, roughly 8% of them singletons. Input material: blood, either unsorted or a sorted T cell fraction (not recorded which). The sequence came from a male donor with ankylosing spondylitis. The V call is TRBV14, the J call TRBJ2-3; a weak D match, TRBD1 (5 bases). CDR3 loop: CASSHLGDTDTQYF. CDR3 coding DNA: TGTGCCAGCAGCCACCTAGGGGACACAGATACGCAGTATTTT.